This TCR beta chain was recorded in a study of CD4 T cells in relation to SARS-CoV-2 and coronaviruses. CD4+ T cells from unexposed donors were obtained before the COVID-19 pandemic (2011-2018). The cells were cultured for approximately 10 days before CD4+ T cells were isolated. Cells permitting, SARS-CoV-2 S/N and four cold-coronavirus spikes were tested on unexposed-donor CD4+ T cells. Sequenced by immunoSEQ multiplex PCR; TCRdb stores in-frame clones only, minus some. The sample holds tens of thousands of clones; approximately 82% are singletons and the top ten take around 30%. V was shortened by 0 bases and J by 4 bases, with 10 bases between the two germline ends. The CDR3 is 15 residues long. Germline-derived CDR1 and CDR2 are SGHRS and YFSETQ. About this clone: Antigen specificity is unknown.

The chain couples TRBV5-1 to TRBJ1-4; D is unresolved. The sequenced sample was CD4+ T cells from PBMCs, cultured in vitro. The clonotype originates from a human donor in good health. This CDR3 reads CASSLGEGSNEKLFF. CDR3 coding DNA: TGCGCCAGCAGCTTGGGGGAGGGAAGTAATGAAAAACTGTTTTTT.